This TCR beta chain was sequenced during a study of a mutant IDH1 vaccine in newly diagnosed glioma. Looking at the study overall: A roughly 60% male, approximately 38% female split and a mean age of approximately 38 years characterized treated patients. Most patients had radiochemotherapy with temozolomide before enrollment; others had one alone. At week 35 came visit V12, and visit V13 followed at week 47. Points from the study as a whole: Pseudoprogression appears to have had no connection to changes in top peripheral T cell clonotypes.

Measured with immunoSEQ multiplex PCR; TCRdb has only the in-frame clones, and not every one. Of some 54,000 clones in the sample, 80% to 90% are singletons; the top ten hold 4.1%. CDR1 and CDR2 from the germline V gene are SGHVS and FQNEAQ. The CDR3 length is 16 residues. V shed 1 base, J shed 4 bases, and the junction held 5 bases outside the gene matches. Time point meaning: week 35, safety follow-up. Doses comprised 300 ug of mutant IDH1 20-mer peptide each, plus topical imiquimod. On this clone itself: The antigen is unknown.

This receptor was identified in a woman aged 18-29 years with glioma. This chain uses TRBV7-8 with TRBJ2-5, with 11 bases that match TRBD2. This specimen consisted of PBMCs, obtained from a glioma patient whose treatment included an IDH1 peptide vaccine. CDR3 sequence: CASSLVGLAGGETQYF. Written as DNA, the CDR3 is TGTGCCAGCAGCTTAGTGGGGCTAGCGGGGGGAGAGACCCAGTACTTC. The full variable domain, with the rest looked up from reference TRBV7-8 and TRBJ2-5, is GAGVSQSPRYKVAKRGQDVALRCDPISGHVSLFWYQQALGQGPEFLTYFQNEAQLDKSGLPSDRFFAERPEGSVSTLKIQRTQQEDSAVYLCASSLVGLAGGETQYFGPGTRLLVL.